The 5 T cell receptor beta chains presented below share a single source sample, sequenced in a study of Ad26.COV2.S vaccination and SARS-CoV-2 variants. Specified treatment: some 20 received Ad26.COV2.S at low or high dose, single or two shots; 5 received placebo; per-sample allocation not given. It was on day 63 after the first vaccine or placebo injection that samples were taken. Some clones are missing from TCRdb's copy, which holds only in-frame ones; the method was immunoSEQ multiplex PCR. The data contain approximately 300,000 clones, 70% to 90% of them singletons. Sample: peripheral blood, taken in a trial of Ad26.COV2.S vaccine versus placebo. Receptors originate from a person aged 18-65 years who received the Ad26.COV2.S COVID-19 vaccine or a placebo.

The CDR3 here is CATKPDREAGELFF. The CDR3 DNA is TGTGCCACCAAACCTGACAGGGAGGCCGGGGAGCTGTTTTTT. The J gene is TRBJ2-2, the V gene TRBV24-1, with D possibly being TRBD1 (7 bases). Germline V gene data show CDR1 as KGHDR and CDR2 as SFDVKD. The CDR3 totals 14 residues. The ends were cut back, 8 bases at V and 6 bases at J, with 15 bases in the middle.

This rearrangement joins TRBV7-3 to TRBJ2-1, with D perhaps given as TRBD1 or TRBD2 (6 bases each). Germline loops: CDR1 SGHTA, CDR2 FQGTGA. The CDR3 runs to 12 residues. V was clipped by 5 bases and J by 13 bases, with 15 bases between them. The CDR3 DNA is TGTGCCAGCAGCCCAGCGAGGGGGGTTCAGTTCTTC. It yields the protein CASSPARGVQFF.

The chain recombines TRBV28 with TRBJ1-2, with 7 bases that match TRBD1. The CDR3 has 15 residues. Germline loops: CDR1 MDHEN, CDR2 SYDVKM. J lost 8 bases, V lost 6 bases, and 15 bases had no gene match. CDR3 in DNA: TGTGCCAGCAGCAAACCGGGACAGAGCGAAAGAGGCTACACCTTC. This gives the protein CASSKPGQSERGYTF.

The CDR3 protein is CASSQDVLGTGNAPQHF. CDR3 bases: TGTGCCAGCAGCCAAGACGTTCTTGGGACAGGGAATGCGCCCCAGCATTTT. The chain is built from TRBV3-1 (or the pseudogene TRBV3-2) and TRBJ1-5; 9 nucleotides line up with TRBD1. J was trimmed by 9 bases and V by 0 bases; bases with no gene match: 12. CDR1 is LGHDT, CDR2 YNNKEL, per germline (reference sequence). The CDR3 consists of 17 residues.

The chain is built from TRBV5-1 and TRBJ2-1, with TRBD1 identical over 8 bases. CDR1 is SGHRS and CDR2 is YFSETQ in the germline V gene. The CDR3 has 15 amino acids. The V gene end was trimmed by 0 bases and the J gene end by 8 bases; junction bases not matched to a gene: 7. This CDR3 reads CASSLATGVTDEQFF. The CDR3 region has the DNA TGCGCCAGCAGCTTGGCGACAGGGGTGACTGATGAGCAGTTCTTC.